One sample yielded the 3 T cell receptor beta chains listed below, sequenced in a study of blood T cell repertoires in COVID-19. Profiled with immunoSEQ multiplex PCR; TCRdb holds only in-frame clones, not every one. The sample yields about 270,000 clones, roughly nine tenths seen once. Sequencing was done on a sample of peripheral blood. These receptor sequences come from a woman aged 60 to 75 who had recovered from COVID-19.

The chain carries TRBV19 and TRBJ1-1; 9 bases match TRBD1. Trimming took 6 bases from V and 4 from J; bases not matched to a gene: 9. The germline CDR1 and CDR2 sequences are LNHDA and SQIVND (reference sequence). The CDR3 contains 15 residues. Here the CDR3 reads CASSPSRDRVTEAFF. CDR3 nucleotides: TGTGCCAGTAGCCCTTCCCGGGACAGGGTCACTGAAGCTTTCTTT.

This chain connects TRBV4-3 to TRBJ1-1; D remains ambiguous. The CDR3 consists of 14 residues. The V and J ends lost 0 bases and 1 base respectively, with 6 bases between them. Germline V gene lookup returns CDR1 LGHNA and CDR2 YSLEER. The CDR3 nucleotides are TGCGCCAGCAGCCAAGATCTGAGGAACACTGAAGCTTTCTTT. Translating it yields CASSQDLRNTEAFF.

This chain uses TRBV29-1 with TRBJ2-2, with no clear D. The germline V and J ends were trimmed by 7 bases and 1 base, with 13 bases remaining between them. The CDR3 length is 14 residues. Per germline, CDR1 SQVTM and CDR2 ANQGSEA. Here the CDR3 reads CSARVRLNTGELFF. The CDR3 region has the DNA TGCAGCGCCCGGGTCCGACTGAACACCGGGGAGCTGTTTTTT.